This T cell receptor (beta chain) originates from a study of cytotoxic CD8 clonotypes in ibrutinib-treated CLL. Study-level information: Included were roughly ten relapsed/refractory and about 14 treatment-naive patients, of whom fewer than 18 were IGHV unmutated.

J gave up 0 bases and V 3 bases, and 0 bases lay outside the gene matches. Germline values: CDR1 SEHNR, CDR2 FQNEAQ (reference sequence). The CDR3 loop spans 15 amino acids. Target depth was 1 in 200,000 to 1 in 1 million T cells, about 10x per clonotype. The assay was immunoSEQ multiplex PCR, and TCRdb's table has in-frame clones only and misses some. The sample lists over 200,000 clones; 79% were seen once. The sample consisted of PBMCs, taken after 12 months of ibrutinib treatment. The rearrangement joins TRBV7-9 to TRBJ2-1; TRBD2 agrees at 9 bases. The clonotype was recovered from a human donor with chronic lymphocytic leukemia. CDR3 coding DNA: TGTGCCAGCAGCTTTAGCGGGGGCTCCTACAATGAGCAGTTCTTC. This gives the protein CASSFSGGSYNEQFF.